These 28 T cell receptor beta chains were all obtained from the same sample, sequenced in a study of human T cells and chemical hapten exposure (dated by TCRdb to about 2021). Libraries were prepared through RACE. The run used a NextSeq 500. The public reads were reanalyzed by TCRdb: fastp trimming at Q25, MiXCR alignment, in-frame beta chains only. For every CDR3 protein sequence, its rows merge into one entry that carries the most common genes and DNA. The sample records over 50,000 distinct CDR3 sequences, 8% to 13% of which are singletons. The leading ten clones occupy around 1.8% of the sample. The sample's time point, from its label and the paper: patch test 1, 2 weeks after DPC sensitization. What this sample's treatment or condition label stands for: therapeutic diphenylcyclopropenone sensitization with weekly scalp DPC. Total RNA was extracted from unfractionated whole blood collected in Tempus Blood RNA tubes.

The sequences come from whole blood, collected in connection with sensitization to the hapten diphenylcyclopropenone (DPC). All receptors come from a woman aged 40 to 49 with alopecia areata. Some clones in this sample may be carry-over from other donors' samples.

This sequence joins TRBV18 and TRBJ2-2; D gene unclear. With 2 bases removed from V and 3 bases from J, the gap between germline ends came to 7 bases. The CDR3 length is 14 residues. Germline V gene data show CDR1 as KGHSH and CDR2 as LQKENI. CDR3 residues: CASSPGSDTGELFF. Written as DNA, the CDR3 is TGTGCCAGCTCACCAGGGTCGGACACCGGGGAGCTGTTTTTT.

In this sample, this clonotype turned up a few times. The chain uses TRBV7-8 and TRBJ1-5, with D hard to call. Trimming took off 3 bases at V and 7 bases at J, with 10 bases between the two ends. The CDR3 has 13 residues. Germline V CDR1 and CDR2: SGHVS, FQNEAQ. The CDR3 DNA follows: TGTGCCAGCAGCTTGGAGGTTCGGCAGCCCCAGCATTTT. Residues: CASSLEVRQPQHF.

This clonotype was recorded many times. The chain links TRBV12-3 or TRBV12-4 to TRBJ1-1; 7 bases fit TRBD1. This CDR3 is built from 13 residues. The trim removed 0 bases at V and 6 bases at J, leaving 1 base unmatched. This chain's CDR3 is CASSLAGGPEAFF. CDR3 nucleotide sequence: TGTGCCAGCAGTTTAGCAGGGGGCCCTGAAGCTTTCTTT.

There are a few counts of this clonotype. The rearrangement links TRBV18 to TRBJ2-7; 15 positions match TRBD2. CDR1 is KGHSH, CDR2 LQKENI, per germline. J gave up 7 bases and V 6 bases, and 13 bases lay outside the gene matches. The CDR3 totals 17 residues. The CDR3 reads CASSQGLAGGAGGEQYF. The DNA of the CDR3 is TGTGCCAGCTCCCAAGGACTAGCGGGAGGGGCCGGGGGAGAGCAGTACTTC.

The gene calls are TRBV9 and TRBJ1-5; the D is unclear. The CDR3 runs 15 residues. Germline V gene lookup returns CDR1 SGDLS and CDR2 YYNGEE. V was clipped by 2 bases and J by 0 bases, with 9 bases between them. In DNA, the CDR3 is TGTGCCAGCAGCGTGGGTCCGTATAGCAATCAGCCCCAGCATTTT. It is translated as CASSVGPYSNQPQHF.

The V call is TRBV11-2, the J call TRBJ2-5; 9 bases align to TRBD1. This CDR3 is 13 amino acids long. The J segment lost 7 bases and the V segment lost 5 bases, leaving 5 bases of the junction unmatched. The germline V gene encodes CDR1 SGHAT and CDR2 FQNNGV. DNA for the CDR3: TGTGCCAGCAGCGCCAGGGACAGGGCGACCCAGTACTTC. Amino acid sequence: CASSARDRATQYF.

This clonotype was seen a few times. The V call is TRBV11-2, the J call TRBJ2-6; D is perhaps TRBD2 (7 bases). V dropped 1 base and J dropped 0 bases, with 19 bases sitting between them. The CDR3 consists of 20 residues. Germline CDR1 and CDR2: SGHAT and FQNNGV. CDR3 nucleotides: TGTGCCAGCAGCTTAGTACCAGGGGCTAGCGGATACTCTGGGGCCAACGTCCTGACTTTC. Protein: CASSLVPGASGYSGANVLTF. The complete variable domain, with remaining parts taken from reference TRBV11-2 and TRBJ2-6, reads EAGVAQSPRYKIIEKRQSVAFWCNPISGHATLYWYQQILGQGPKLLIQFQNNGVVDDSQLPKDRFSAERLKGVDSTLKIQPAKLEDSAVYLCASSLVPGASGYSGANVLTFGAGSRLTVL.

This clonotype was seen only a few times. The V gene is TRBV27, the J gene TRBJ1-1, with D hard to call. The CDR3 has 14 residues. CDR1 and CDR2 (germline): MNHEY, SMNVEV (reference sequence). V was clipped by 6 bases and J by 3 bases, with 14 bases between them. CDR3 sequence: CASRSLAWDTEAFF. DNA of the CDR3: TGTGCCAGCAGATCCCTTGCTTGGGACACTGAAGCTTTCTTT.

With regard to this clonotype: Its ends do not fully match the called genes, so a read error is possible. V gene TRBV12-3 or TRBV12-4 combines with J gene TRBJ1-6; 11 positions match TRBD1. This CDR3 is built from 13 residues. CDR3 sequence: CASSGQGAIVKDF. The CDR3 nucleotides are TGTGCCAGCAGCGGACAGGGGGCGATCGTAAAAGACTTT.

This clonotype was found many times. The V and J genes are TRBV3-1 and TRBJ1-6; no clear D gene. The CDR3 runs to 15 residues. CDR1 and CDR2 from the germline V gene are LGHDT and YNNKEL (reference sequence). Trimming pared 1 base from V and 8 bases from J, leaving 12 bases between. The CDR3 bases are TGTGCCAGCAGCCAAGGAGCTACACCGGATTCACCCCTCCACTTT. Its protein is CASSQGATPDSPLHF.

This clonotype has more than one count but fewer than ten. Relative to the germline gene, one junction end is altered; a read error may explain this. The genes are TRBV7-9 and TRBJ1-5; D not certain. The CDR3 loop spans 14 amino acids. CDR1 SEHNR and CDR2 FQNEAQ come from the germline V gene (reference sequence). CDR3 amino acids: CVSSLGIGHQPQHF. The DNA for the CDR3 is TGTGTCAGCAGCTTAGGAATAGGTCATCAGCCCCAGCATTTT.

V gene TRBV10-3 combines with J gene TRBJ1-1; possible D gene TRBD1, 5 bases. The CDR3 spans 12 residues. V lost 4 bases and J lost 5, with 8 bases in between. The germline gives CDR1 ENHRY, CDR2 SYGVKD. As DNA, the CDR3 is TGTGCCATCAGTGTTGAGGGGACTGAAGCTTTCTTT. This encodes CAISVEGTEAFF.

Many counts were recorded for this clonotype. This chain uses TRBV6-2 or TRBV6-3 with TRBJ2-7, with unresolved D. Germline V lookup: CDR1 MNHEY, CDR2 SVGEGT. This CDR3 is built from 12 residues. Trimming shortened V by 8 bases and J by 2 bases, and 10 bases separated the two germline ends. The CDR3 loop is CASSTVTYEQYF. DNA of the CDR3: TGTGCCAGCTCCACAGTGACCTACGAGCAGTACTTC.

The table lists this clonotype with many counts. V gene TRBV28 combines with J gene TRBJ2-7; no reliable D call. The CDR3 runs to 12 residues. Germline values: CDR1 MDHEN, CDR2 SYDVKM. The ends were cut back, 3 bases at V and 7 bases at J, with 10 bases in the middle. CDR3 DNA sequence: TGTGCCAGCAGTTTGGTGGCTTTGGAGCAGTACTTC. Translating gives CASSLVALEQYF.

This clonotype has a count of ten or more. The CDR3, as DNA: TGTGCCATCAGTTCCCTAAAGGGGGAGACTGAAGCTTTCTTT. As protein: CAISSLKGETEAFF. This chain uses TRBV10-3 with TRBJ1-1; D possibly corresponds to TRBD1 (6 bases). Looked up from germline, CDR1 is ENHRY and CDR2 is SYGVKD. With 5 bases removed from V and 5 bases from J, the gap between germline ends came to 15 bases. CDR3 length: 14 residues.

This chain links TRBV15 with TRBJ1-3; D unclear. The ends were cut back, 1 base at V and 0 bases at J, with 7 bases in the middle. This CDR3 has 15 amino acids. Germline V gene data show CDR1 as LNHNV and CDR2 as YYDKDF (reference sequence). CDR3 amino acids: CATSRVSHSGNTIYF. In DNA, the CDR3 is TGTGCCACCAGCAGAGTATCCCACTCTGGAAACACCATATATTTT. Combining the CDR3 with reference TRBV15 and TRBJ1-3 gives the whole variable domain DAMVIQNPRYQVTQFGKPVTLSCSQTLNHNVMYWYQQKSSQAPKLLFHYYDKDFNNEADTPDNFQSRRPNTSFCFLDIRSPGLGDTAMYLCATSRVSHSGNTIYFGEGSWLTVV.

Many counts were recorded for this clonotype. The chain combines TRBV28 with TRBJ1-5; tentative D call: TRBD1 (5 bases). Trimming left V 10 bases short and J 1 base short, with 17 bases between. CDR1 is MDHEN and CDR2 is SYDVKM in the germline V gene. The CDR3 has 15 residues. The CDR3 loop reads CAIVTAGLSNQPQHF. CDR3 bases: TGTGCCATCGTGACCGCAGGGTTGAGCAATCAGCCCCAGCATTTT.

This clonotype was counted at least ten times. The chain is built from TRBV7-9 and TRBJ2-7; 7 positions match TRBD1. The CDR3 consists of 15 residues. Germline V CDR1 and CDR2: SEHNR, FQNEAQ (reference sequence). Losses at the gene ends were 2 bases for V and 3 bases for J; bases not matched to a gene: 7. CDR3 bases: TGTGCCAGCAGCTTAATGGCAGGGGGTTACTACGAGCAGTACTTC. Protein sequence: CASSLMAGGYYEQYF.

The rearrangement joins TRBV18 to TRBJ2-5, with D uncertain. The CDR3 consists of 16 residues. Trimming removed 0 bases at V and 1 base at J, with 12 bases between. Germline CDR1 and CDR2: KGHSH and LQKENI. The CDR3 loop reads CASSPPFTVGQETQYF. The CDR3 DNA reads as TGTGCCAGCTCACCACCGTTTACGGTGGGCCAAGAGACCCAGTACTTC.

There are a few counts of this clonotype. The junction does not match germline at one end; this may be a read error. This chain uses TRBV29-1 with TRBJ2-1; D is perhaps TRBD2 (6 bases). The CDR3 has 12 amino acids. CDR1 and CDR2 from the germline V gene are SQVTM and ANQGSEA. The CDR3 here is CSVEEILRGSRF. For the CDR3, the DNA is TGCAGCGTTGAAGAAATATTGCGGGGAAGTCGCTTC.

This clonotype was observed a few times. V is TRBV4-1 and J is TRBJ1-2; D is unresolved. V was cut by 0 bases and J by 4 bases, with 3 bases left in between. From germline, CDR1 is MGHRA and CDR2 YSYEKL. The CDR3 runs 12 residues. This CDR3 reads CASSQDSYGYTF. The CDR3, as DNA: TGCGCCAGCAGCCAAGACAGCTATGGCTACACCTTC.

This clonotype was detected only a few times. The chain combines TRBV7-9 with TRBJ2-7; D not resolved. Trimming took off 8 bases at V and 1 base at J, with 15 bases between the two ends. Looked up from germline, CDR1 is SEHNR and CDR2 is FQNEAQ (reference sequence). This CDR3 has 14 amino acids. CDR3 nucleotide sequence: TGTGCCAGCGCTCTAGACTCTTTTTCCTACGAGCAGTACTTC. It is translated as CASALDSFSYEQYF.

The sample holds many counts of this clonotype. The chain links TRBV20-1 to TRBJ2-1; possibly TRBD2 for D (5 bases). CDR3 length: 15 residues. V was clipped by 1 base and J by 0 bases, with 10 bases between them. Germline V gene data show CDR1 as DFQATT and CDR2 as SNEGSKA (reference sequence). CDR3 bases: TGCAGTGCTAGAGTAGGCGCGGGCTCCTACAATGAGCAGTTCTTC. Its protein is CSARVGAGSYNEQFF.

The CDR3 protein is CASSPSGQVYQETQYF. The CDR3 DNA reads TGCGCCAGCAGCCCCTCAGGACAGGTGTACCAAGAGACCCAGTACTTC. This chain joins TRBV4-1 and TRBJ2-5; 7 positions match TRBD1. With V trimmed by 4 bases and J by 0 bases, 8 bases remained unmatched. CDR3 length: 16 residues. Germline V gene lookup returns CDR1 MGHRA and CDR2 YSYEKL.

This clonotype was recorded a few times. This chain uses TRBV11-2 with TRBJ2-5; the match to TRBD1 covers 8 bases. The germline gives CDR1 SGHAT, CDR2 FQNNGV. Trimming at V came to 1 base and at J to 6 bases, leaving 10 bases not matched to a gene. This CDR3 is built from 16 residues. DNA of the CDR3: TGTGCCAGCAGCTTAGCTCCGGGACAGGCCTCCCAGACCCAGTACTTC. Its protein product is CASSLAPGQASQTQYF.

This clonotype occurred many times. V and J are TRBV10-2 and TRBJ1-5; the D is unclear. The CDR3 runs to 15 residues. Trimming cost V 1 base and J 3 bases, with 10 bases left between them. CDR1 and CDR2 (germline): WSHSY, SAAADI. The CDR3 DNA is TGCGCCAGCAGTGAGTACACGGGGTCCAATCAGCCCCAGCATTTT. Translating it yields CASSEYTGSNQPQHF.

This clonotype was observed at least ten times. The V gene is TRBV4-1, the J gene TRBJ2-7; 9 nucleotides align to TRBD2. V shed 3 bases, J shed 2 bases, and the junction held 2 bases outside the gene matches. The V gene's germline CDR1 is MGHRA and CDR2 YSYEKL. The CDR3 consists of 14 residues. The CDR3 here is CASSHSGGPYEQYF. Here the CDR3 DNA reads TGCGCCAGCAGCCATAGCGGGGGTCCCTACGAGCAGTACTTC.

This clonotype was recorded only once. The chain combines TRBV5-5 with TRBJ2-1; TRBD1 or TRBD2 may be the D gene (7 bases each). The CDR3 runs 16 residues. Germline CDR1 and CDR2: SGHKS and YYEKEE (reference sequence). V lost 0 bases to trimming and J lost 6 bases, with 16 bases between them. The CDR3 sequence: CASSLARQGGSNEQFF. The CDR3 nucleotides are TGTGCCAGCAGCTTGGCCCGACAGGGAGGGAGCAATGAGCAGTTCTTC.